This T cell receptor beta chain originates from a study of T-cell memory formation after mild COVID-19. Study summary: Most TCR clusters belonged to a single donor.

Regarding the study as a whole: CD4+ contracting clones were mainly CM and EM; CD8+ ones, EMRA.

The CDR3 totals 16 residues. Trimming took off 5 bases at V and 5 bases at J, with 21 bases between the two ends. The germline CDR1 and CDR2 sequences are SGHTA and FQGNSA. Note on this clonotype: Antigen specificity is unknown.

TCRdb used MiXCR to reprocess the 5' RACE reads, holding one entry per CDR3 protein. The data contain around 420,000 distinct CDR3 sequences, roughly a quarter of them singletons. Sequenced material: PBMCs or a T cell subset sorted from them (not recorded which). This TCR came from an adult woman who had mild COVID-19 (a few samples of this study predate the infection). Cell type and time point are not known. The gene calls are TRBV7-2 and TRBJ2-5; tentatively, D is TRBD1 or TRBD2 (5 bases each). CDR3 protein: CASSPWPGPRWETQYF. CDR3 nucleotide sequence: TGTGCCAGCAGCCCCTGGCCGGGGCCTCGTTGGGAGACCCAGTACTTC. The full variable domain, its missing parts supplied by reference TRBV7-2 and TRBJ2-5, is GAGVSQSPSNKVTEKGKDVELRCDPISGHTALYWYRQSLGQGLEFLIYFQGNSAPDKSGLPSDRFSAERTGGSVSTLTIQRTQQEDSAVYLCASSPWPGPRWETQYFGPGTRLLVL.